The 19 T cell receptor beta chains below were found in one sample sequenced in a study of technical replicates of blood from several donors. Method: immunoSEQ multiplex PCR; TCRdb's copy keeps in-frame clones and lacks some. The sample shows approximately 92,000 clones, 85% to 95% of them seen only once. The specimen was T cells isolated from PBMCs. The receptors were sampled from a human donor in good health.

This clone has a single count. V is TRBV4-3 and J is TRBJ1-2; 7 nucleotides align to TRBD1. CDR1 LGHNA and CDR2 YSLEER come from the germline V gene. The CDR3 runs to 16 residues. The junction had 12 bases not matched to a gene; V was cut back by 2 bases and J by 6 bases. The CDR3 sequence: CASSQLSTGVLNGYTF. The CDR3 DNA follows: TGCGCCAGCAGCCAATTAAGCACAGGGGTCCTAAATGGCTACACCTTC.

This clone was observed once. The chain carries TRBV10-3 and TRBJ2-5; 7 nucleotides align to TRBD1. The CDR3 extends over 13 amino acids. V gave up 4 bases and J gave up 5 bases; unmatched junction bases: 4. Germline CDR1 reads ENHRY; CDR2 reads SYGVKD. In DNA form, the CDR3 reads TGTGCCATCAGTGGGACAGGTCTGGAGACCCAGTACTTC. As protein: CAISGTGLETQYF.

This sequence joins TRBV27 and TRBJ1-2; 11 bases line up with TRBD1. The trim removed 0 bases at V and 4 bases at J, leaving 4 bases unmatched. The germline CDR1 and CDR2 sequences are MNHEY and SMNVEV (reference sequence). The CDR3 has 16 residues. CDR3 nucleotide sequence: TGTGCCAGCAGTTTATCGGGACAGGGGGTCTTCTATGGCTACACCTTC. It specifies CASSLSGQGVFYGYTF.

Only one count was recorded for this clone. J is TRBJ2-2 and V is TRBV2; 12 bases map to TRBD2. The CDR3 runs to 15 residues. Germline V gene lookup returns CDR1 SNHLY and CDR2 FYNNEI. V was pared by 7 bases and J by 5 bases, with 5 bases of the junction left unmatched. The CDR3 here is CASKETSGSTGELFF. CDR3 DNA sequence: TGTGCCAGCAAGGAGACTAGCGGGAGTACCGGGGAGCTGTTTTTT.

The rearrangement uses TRBV5-1 and TRBJ2-2; weak D call: TRBD2 (5 bases). Between the trimmed V and J ends, which lost 1 base and 2 bases, there was a span of 9 bases. This CDR3 region has 15 residues. Looked up from germline, CDR1 is SGHRS and CDR2 is YFSETQ. The CDR3 here is CASSLWGDNTGELFF. The DNA of the CDR3 is TGCGCCAGCAGCTTGTGGGGAGACAACACCGGGGAGCTGTTTTTT.

The rearrangement uses TRBV6-5 and TRBJ1-4; D is undetermined. Trimming stripped 2 bases from V and 2 bases from J, with 9 bases between. This CDR3 spans 15 amino acids. CDR1 and CDR2 (germline): MNHEY, SVGAGI. The CDR3 protein is CASSYIGVTNEKLFF. CDR3 DNA sequence: TGTGCCAGCAGTTACATCGGAGTTACTAATGAAAAACTGTTTTTT.

CDR3 DNA: TGCGCCAGCAGCGGATTAGCGGGAGCTAGCACAGATACGCAGTATTTT. Translated, it gives CASSGLAGASTDTQYF. The rearrangement links TRBV4-1 to TRBJ2-3; 9 positions agree with TRBD2. Germline V gene sequence: CDR1 MGHRA, CDR2 YSYEKL. The CDR3 is made up of 16 amino acids. Unmatched junction bases numbered 6, after V lost 5 bases and J lost 0 bases.

The chain employs TRBV27 and TRBJ2-7; 8 bases fit TRBD2. The V segment lost 5 bases and the J segment 3 bases; nucleotides outside the gene matches: 6. The CDR3 spans 14 residues. The V gene's germline CDR1 is MNHEY and CDR2 SMNVEV (reference sequence). The chain's CDR3 is CASSPRGEVYEQYF. DNA for the CDR3: TGTGCCAGCAGTCCGCGGGGGGAAGTCTACGAGCAGTACTTC.

The chain couples TRBV2 to TRBJ2-7, with 8 bases matching TRBD1. J gave up 5 bases and V 7 bases, and 7 bases lay outside the gene matches. From germline, CDR1 is SNHLY and CDR2 FYNNEI. This CDR3 spans 13 amino acids. This chain's CDR3 is CASILDRVHEQYF. The CDR3 DNA reads TGTGCCAGCATCTTGGACAGGGTTCACGAGCAGTACTTC.

This clone has just one count. The gene calls are TRBV9 and TRBJ1-2, with D possibly being TRBD1 (6 bases). The CDR3 is 15 residues long. The germline gives CDR1 SGDLS, CDR2 YYNGEE. The ends were cut back, 0 bases at V and 6 bases at J, with 15 bases in the middle. CDR3: CASSVVTGPRNGYTF. The CDR3 DNA sequence: TGTGCCAGCAGCGTAGTAACAGGGCCTAGAAATGGCTACACCTTC.

The gene calls are TRBV11-2 and TRBJ2-7; tentatively, D is TRBD2 (6 bases). Per germline, CDR1 SGHAT and CDR2 FQNNGV. The CDR3 extends over 13 amino acids. V was shortened by 4 bases and J by 2 bases, with 9 bases between the two germline ends. DNA for the CDR3: TGTGCCAGCAGCTCCAGACTAGCCTACGAGCAGTACTTC. Protein: CASSSRLAYEQYF.

The chain uses TRBV27 and TRBJ2-4, with 7 bases that match TRBD2. The CDR3 is made up of 14 amino acids. Unmatched junction bases numbered 7, after V lost 8 bases and J lost 3 bases. Germline CDR1 reads MNHEY; CDR2 reads SMNVEV (reference sequence). The CDR3 coding sequence is TGTGCCAGCGGGGGGGACGGAAACAAAAACATTCAGTACTTC. As protein: CASGGDGNKNIQYF.

The chain uses TRBV9 and TRBJ2-7, with 7 bases lining up with TRBD2. The germline V gene encodes CDR1 SGDLS and CDR2 YYNGEE. The CDR3 is made up of 13 amino acids. The V and J ends lost 3 bases and 3 bases, in that order; junction bases with no gene match: 3. CDR3 DNA: TGTGCCAGCAGCGCGACTAGCAGCTACGAGCAGTACTTC. Amino acids: CASSATSSYEQYF.

V and J are TRBV5-1 and TRBJ2-7; 11 nucleotides agree with TRBD2. There are 15 residues in the CDR3. The junction had 11 bases not matched to a gene; V was cut back by 5 bases and J by 7 bases. Germline values: CDR1 SGHRS, CDR2 YFSETQ. This CDR3 reads CASRQGLAVGGEQYF. The CDR3 nucleotides are TGCGCCAGCAGACAGGGACTAGCGGTGGGAGGGGAGCAGTACTTC.

The chain links TRBV7-9 to TRBJ1-2; 10 positions match TRBD1. The V gene's germline CDR1 is SEHNR and CDR2 FQNEAQ (reference sequence). V shed 1 base and J 8 bases; nucleotides not matched to a gene: 7. There are 15 residues in the CDR3. In DNA form, the CDR3 reads TGTGCCAGCAGCTTAGTAGGAGGGACAGGGGACGGCTACACCTTC. Protein product: CASSLVGGTGDGYTF.

The chain uses TRBV7-3 and TRBJ1-1, with 9 bases lining up with TRBD1. The length of the CDR3 is 14 residues. J lost 6 bases, V lost 0 bases, and 2 bases had no gene match. Germline V gene sequence: CDR1 SGHTA, CDR2 FQGTGA. CDR3 nucleotide sequence: TGTGCCAGCAGCTTAACCGACAGGGGGTCTGAAGCTTTCTTT. Its translation: CASSLTDRGSEAFF.

In its sample, this clone was seen once. This chain uses TRBV7-9 with TRBJ2-1; the D gene is possibly TRBD1 (6 bases). Germline loops: CDR1 SEHNR, CDR2 FQNEAQ (reference sequence). The CDR3 has 13 residues. Trimming shortened V by 5 bases and J by 10 bases, and 15 bases separated the two germline ends. CDR3: CASSLTTTGEQFF. The CDR3 DNA sequence: TGTGCCAGCAGCCTAACTACAACAGGGGAGCAGTTCTTC.

The CDR3 region has the DNA TGTGCCAGCAGCTTACTGGAGTACCAAGAGACCCAGTACTTC. The encoded protein is CASSLLEYQETQYF. The chain links TRBV7-9 to TRBJ2-5; D is unclear. This CDR3 comprises 14 residues. Trimming removed 2 bases from V and 0 bases from J, with 7 bases in between. Germline V gives CDR1 SEHNR, CDR2 FQNEAQ (reference sequence).

This clone appeared a few times. The CDR3: CASRVTEAGPQHF. The CDR3 DNA is TGTGCCAGCAGGGTGACAGAGGCTGGGCCCCAGCATTTT. The chain uses TRBV6-1 and TRBJ1-5; D might be TRBD1 (5 bases). CDR1 is MNHNS and CDR2 is SASEGT in the germline V gene. The V end lost 6 bases, the J end lost 9 bases, and 15 bases lay between the germline ends. The CDR3 loop spans 13 amino acids.